The sequence of this T cell receptor beta chain was determined in a study of identical twins. TCRdb independently ran MiXCR on the 5' RACE reads; one entry per CDR3 protein. The data contain fewer than 350,000 distinct CDR3 sequences, approximately 8.5% of them singletons. There are a few counts of this clonotype. The target antigen is unknown. Study-level points and caveats: In monozygotic twins, models underestimated the sharing of out-of-frame TCR alpha.

CDR1 KGHSH and CDR2 LQKENI come from the germline V gene. V dropped 0 bases and J dropped 2 bases, with 12 bases sitting between them. There are 16 residues in the CDR3. The same data also went into a second study, on yellow fever vaccine responses in identical twins.

The TCR comes from a woman between 18 and 29 years old in good health. This chain links TRBV18 with TRBJ2-3; D unclear. The sample was memory (CD45RO+) T cells sorted from blood. DNA for the CDR3: TGTGCCAGCTCACCACCGGCGCTAGTACCCACAGATACGCAGTATTTT. Amino acid sequence: CASSPPALVPTDTQYF.